The entry below describes one T cell receptor (beta chain). No antigen is known for it. This sample stems from a study of human T cells and chemical hapten exposure. Across the study: Affected patients, primarily female, had alopecia areata, totalis or universalis. Findings and limits, study-wide: There was no change with DPC sensitization in TCRs above 1 in 1000 frequency.

Time point denoted: patch test 1, 2 weeks after DPC sensitization. Treatment here: therapeutic diphenylcyclopropenone sensitization with weekly scalp DPC. The total RNA was obtained from whole blood that was not fractionated. Each CDR3 protein is one row after TCRdb ran MiXCR on the RACE reads. The repertoire includes over 50,000 distinct CDR3 sequences, roughly 11% of them detected once, and approximately 1.8% sits in the top ten. The clonotype was recovered from a woman aged 40 to 55 with alopecia areata. Some clones in this sample may be carry-over from other donors' samples. The input for sequencing was whole blood, taken in connection with sensitization to the hapten diphenylcyclopropenone (DPC).

Here the CDR3 DNA reads TGTGCCAGCAGATCCAGGAGGGGCTACACCTTC. This encodes CASRSRRGYTF. The chain employs TRBV12-3 or TRBV12-4 and TRBJ1-2; D is undetermined. The CDR3 spans 11 residues. Trimming pared 6 bases from V and 8 bases from J, leaving 10 bases between.